This T cell receptor (beta chain) was recovered during a study of blood T cells in healthy people across ages. Germline V CDR1 and CDR2: MNHEY, SMNVEV (reference sequence). CDR3 length: 15 residues. The V end was cut by 8 bases, the J end by 1 base, with 12 bases between. Study conclusions and caveats: In these data, TCR beta diversity tracked strongly with naive T cell percentage.

Regarding this clonotype: Antigen: not known.

Then a second PCR, running roughly 7 to 11 cycles, was carried out with a sample-barcoded 5' primer and a J-beta primer mix. MiXCR, run by TCRdb on the 5' RACE reads, gives a single entry per CDR3 protein. The sample consists of about 670,000 distinct CDR3 sequences, roughly half of them appearing once. The donors, all healthy, were Caucasians living in Russia, aged roughly 6 to 90. Total RNA, at least 5.5 micrograms per sample, was extracted from PBMCs. Source material: blood. The chain has TRBV27 and TRBJ2-6; no reliable D call. The TCR was taken from an elderly woman in good health. CDR3 region: CASGKTASGANVLTF. CDR3 nucleotides: TGTGCCAGCGGAAAAACAGCTTCTGGGGCCAACGTCCTGACTTTC.